One T cell receptor (beta chain) is described in this entry. This entry comes from a study of tumor-infiltrating lymphocytes in primary liver carcinoma. Unsorted bulk tissue, about 17-33 mg of it, served as the source for co-extraction of RNA and DNA. Researchers generated TCR beta cDNA from around 0.55 ug of total RNA, relying on a constant-region primer. Library construction for TCR beta comprised three nested multiplex PCR rounds performed with slightly modified ARM-PCR. MiXCR, run by TCRdb on the multiplex PCR reads, gives a single entry per CDR3 protein. The sample consists of 100,000 or so distinct CDR3 sequences, approximately 70% of them appearing once. The sequence was obtained from a woman aged 60-75 years with primary liver carcinoma and hepatitis B virus infection. The specimen sequenced was liver tumor tissue from sampling region 2. As to subset: tumor region T2, inferior pole.

The CDR3 DNA is TGTGCCAGCAGTGTTTCTAGCAGCCAGACCCAGTACTTC. As protein: CASSVSSSQTQYF. This chain uses TRBV2 with TRBJ2-5, with D possibly being TRBD2 (5 bases). The CDR3 loop spans 13 amino acids. V lost 4 bases and J lost 6, with 12 bases in between. Germline CDR1 SNHLY, CDR2 FYNNEI.